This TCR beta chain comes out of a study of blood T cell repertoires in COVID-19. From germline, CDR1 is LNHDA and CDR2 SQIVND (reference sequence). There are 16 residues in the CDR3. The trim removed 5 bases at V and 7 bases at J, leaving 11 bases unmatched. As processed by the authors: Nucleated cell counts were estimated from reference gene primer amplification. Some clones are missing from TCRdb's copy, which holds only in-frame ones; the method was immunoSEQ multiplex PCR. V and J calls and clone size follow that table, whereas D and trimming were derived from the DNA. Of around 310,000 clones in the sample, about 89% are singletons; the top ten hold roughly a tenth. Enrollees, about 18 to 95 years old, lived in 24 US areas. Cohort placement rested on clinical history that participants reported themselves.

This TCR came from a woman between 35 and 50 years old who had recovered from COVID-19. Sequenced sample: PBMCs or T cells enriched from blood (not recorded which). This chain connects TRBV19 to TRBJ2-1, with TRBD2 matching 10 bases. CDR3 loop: CASSPFIAGGSNEQFF. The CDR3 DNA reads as TGTGCCAGTAGTCCTTTTATAGCGGGGGGTTCTAATGAGCAGTTCTTC.